Included here is one T cell receptor beta chain sequence, with context. Its specificity is not known. Profiling relied on immunoSEQ multiplex PCR, and the TCRdb table lists in-frame clones only, not all of them. The table shows 1.5 million to 2.5 million clones, with just under 95% occurring only once. This record belongs to a study of shared clonotypes between healthy human individuals. Study-wide background: In total, the donors were a couple of women and a few men aged 18 to 49. Study findings and constraints: Generally, naive subsets came out with larger estimated richness than memory subsets. When compared with the clonotypes that were shared by all four sorted-subset donors, the non-shared clonotypes turned out to have lower generation probabilities.

The naive CD8 fraction comprised CD45RO-negative cells positively selected for CCR7 and excluded terminally differentiated effector memory CD45RA+ cells. There were only Caucasian adults among the donors, and all lived in Nashville, Tennessee. Germline values: CDR1 SGHTA, CDR2 FQGNSA. J was trimmed by 2 bases and V by 3 bases; bases with no gene match: 7. The CDR3 has 16 residues. This receptor was identified in a young man in good health. The chain couples TRBV7-2 to TRBJ2-5; TRBD2 matches at 9 bases. Input material: naive CD8+ T cells sorted from blood. In DNA form, the CDR3 reads TGTGCCAGCAGCTTCCAACTAGCGGGTGGACAAGAGACCCAGTACTTC. It is translated as CASSFQLAGGQETQYF.